This T cell receptor beta chain was recovered during a study of control samples from healthy donors and cancer patients. This CDR3 is 13 amino acids long. V lost 0 bases to trimming and J lost 12 bases, with 12 bases between them. CDR1 and CDR2 from the germline V gene are SGDLS and YYNGEE. Profiling relied on immunoSEQ multiplex PCR, and the TCRdb table lists in-frame clones only, not all of them. The repertoire has 98,000 or so clones, about 88% of them found once; the top ten carry approximately 15%. The clonotype originates from a woman between 65 and 79 years old in good health. The sample comprised blood. This chain links TRBV9 with TRBJ1-4, with a weak D call TRBD1 (5 bases). CDR3 region: CASSVEGNGELFF. The CDR3 nucleotides are TGTGCCAGCAGCGTAGAGGGGAACGGGGAACTGTTTTTT.